This record concerns one T cell receptor (beta chain) sequence. The antigen remains unidentified. Per the germline V gene, CDR1 is LNHDA and CDR2 is SQIVND (reference sequence). J lost 5 bases, V lost 6 bases, and 4 bases had no gene match. CDR3 length equals 13 residues. The data originate from a study of T cell responses to AZD1222 COVID-19 vaccine. Study overall: Second-dose timings of about 4 or about 12 weeks were pooled.

TCRdb keeps only in-frame clones here, not all; method: immunoSEQ multiplex PCR. The table shows 120,000 to 150,000 clones, with 90% to 95% occurring only once. Findings and limits, study-wide: Seropositive AZD1222 recipients at baseline numbered only five to seven. Spike-spanning, vaccine-associated CD4 TCRs were dominant at 160-218 and 743-854.

The starting material was peripheral blood, obtained on day 0 of AZD1222 vaccination. J is TRBJ1-1 and V is TRBV19; TRBD1 matches 9 bases. This TCR was recovered from an adult in good health. CDR3 in amino acids: CASRGTGRTEAFF. The DNA of the CDR3 is TGTGCCAGTAGGGGGACAGGGAGAACTGAAGCTTTCTTT.